These 8 T cell receptor beta chains share one sample of origin, sequenced in a study of T cell clonality in common variable immunodeficiency. Overall study findings and caveats: Common variable immunodeficiency TCR beta sequences reportedly had fewer deletions and N-nucleotide insertions.

The antigens of these receptors remain unknown. Generated by immunoSEQ multiplex PCR, the TCRdb table keeps only in-frame clones and is missing some. This repertoire holds tens of thousands of clones, and none appear only once. The specimen was peripheral blood mononuclear cells. The source of these receptors is a human donor with common variable immunodeficiency.

This clone appeared a few times. Sequence at one end of the junction differs from germline and may be a read error. Read sequence stops 3 residues before the CDR3 end, and the germline J gene provides the missing end. The chain links TRBV19 to TRBJ2-2, with D possibly TRBD1 on 5 matching bases. From germline, CDR1 is LNHDA and CDR2 SQIVND (reference sequence). The CDR3 totals 14 residues. Incomplete CDR3 DNA: TGTGCCAGTAATATACTCCCAGGGCCCGGGGAG. It yields the protein CASNILPGPGE. The full CDR3 sequence reads CASNILPGPGELFF.

With regard to this clone: The read is 3 residues too short to cover the CDR3 end, so that end is filled in from the germline J gene. The chain uses TRBV20-1 and TRBJ2-7, with D possibly TRBD2 on 6 matching bases. Germline loops: CDR1 DFQATT, CDR2 SNEGSKA (reference sequence). V lost 5 bases and J lost 5, with 22 bases in between. The CDR3 runs to 15 residues. The CDR3 sequence is CSAVYSGQVWNEQYF. The covered CDR3 bases are TGCAGTGCTGTTTATAGCGGCCAGGTGTGGAACGAG.

This clone has a count of ten or more. The sequenced fragment ends 3 residues before the CDR3 boundary, so the rest is inferred from the germline J gene. The rearrangement uses TRBV6-2 or TRBV6-3 and TRBJ2-2; TRBD2 aligns across 10 bases. The CDR3 is 17 amino acids. Trimming cost V 0 bases and J 4 bases; bases outside gene matches: 5. Per the germline V gene, CDR1 is MNHEY and CDR2 is SVGEGT. CDR3 residues: CASSYSSGRARTGELFF. The sequenced CDR3 bases are TGTGCCAGCAGTTACTCGAGCGGGAGGGCACGCACCGGGGAG.

This clone was observed at least ten times. The CDR3 end lies 3 residues beyond the end of the read and is filled in from the germline J gene. The chain couples TRBV20-1 to TRBJ2-1; D is undetermined. The germline V gene has CDR1 DFQATT and CDR2 SNEGSKA (reference sequence). The V end was cut by 3 bases, the J end by 7 bases, with 22 bases between. CDR3 size: 16 residues. The CDR3 spells CSARSESARLENEQFF. CDR3 DNA, as far as it was read: TGCAGTGCTAGGAGTGAGTCAGCGAGACTTGAAAATGAG.

The sample holds many counts of this clone. The read ends 3 residues before the CDR3 terminus; that terminus is restored from the germline J gene. V gene TRBV20-1 combines with J gene TRBJ2-7; D uncertain. Germline CDR1 is DFQATT and CDR2 is SNEGSKA (reference sequence). Trimming removed 5 bases at V and 2 bases at J, with 16 bases between. This CDR3 has 14 residues. This CDR3 is CSAEMVASAYEQYF. The sequenced part of the CDR3 DNA is TGCAGTGCTGAGATGGTGGCCTCAGCCTACGAG.

This clone has ten or more counts. The read terminates 3 residues ahead of where the CDR3 ends, so the germline J gene completes it. The gene calls are TRBV7-6 and TRBJ2-7; TRBD2 matches 14 bases. Germline lookup yields CDR1 SGHVS and CDR2 FNYEAQ. With 5 bases clipped from V and 5 bases from J, the junction kept 14 bases outside the gene matches. The CDR3 length is 18 residues. The CDR3: CASSPLRVGLAGGDEQYF. CDR3 DNA (partial): TGTGCCAGCAGCCCCTTGAGGGTAGGACTAGCGGGGGGAGACGAG.

This clone showed up just a few times. The read stops 3 residues short of the end of the CDR3; the missing end is completed from the germline J gene. This chain uses TRBV7-3 with TRBJ2-7, with TRBD2 identical over 7 bases. The CDR3 covers 14 residues. The V gene end was trimmed by 4 bases and the J gene end by 3 bases; junction bases not matched to a gene: 6. Looked up from germline, CDR1 is SGHTA and CDR2 is FQGTGA. The CDR3 bases that were read are TGTGCCAGCAGCTCTCGGACTAGTCGCTACGAG. It translates to CASSSRTSRYE. The whole CDR3 sequence reads CASSSRTSRYEQYF.

This clone was recorded many times. The read terminates 3 residues ahead of where the CDR3 ends, so the germline J gene completes it. V is TRBV10-3 and J is TRBJ2-2, with 8 bases that match TRBD1. V lost 6 bases and J lost 5; bases outside the gene matches: 8. The length of the CDR3 is 15 residues. In germline, CDR1 is ENHRY, CDR2 SYGVKD. Here the CDR3 reads CAISATGEVTGELFF. The sequenced CDR3 bases are TGTGCCATCAGCGCGACAGGGGAGGTAACCGGGGAG.